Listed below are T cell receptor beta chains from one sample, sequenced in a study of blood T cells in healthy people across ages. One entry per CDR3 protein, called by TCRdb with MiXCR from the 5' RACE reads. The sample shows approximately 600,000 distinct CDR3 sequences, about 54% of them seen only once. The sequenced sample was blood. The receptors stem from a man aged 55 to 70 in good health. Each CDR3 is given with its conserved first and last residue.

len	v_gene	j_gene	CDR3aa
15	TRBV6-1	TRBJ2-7	CASSGQDRGNYEQYF
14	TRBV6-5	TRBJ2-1	CASSYSQVLNEQFF
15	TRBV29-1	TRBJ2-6	CSVRGVLGGANVLTF
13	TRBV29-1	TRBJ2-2	CSGARGSTGELFF
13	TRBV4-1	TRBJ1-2	CASSYRQGDGYTF
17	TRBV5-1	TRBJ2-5	CASSLRMAGGYQETQYF
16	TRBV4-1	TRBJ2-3	CASSPLEAGSRDTQYF
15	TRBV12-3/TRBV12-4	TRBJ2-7	CASSARGHSSYEQYF
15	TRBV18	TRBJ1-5	CASSPTGRSNQPQHF
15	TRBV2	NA	CASSETSGVGETQYF
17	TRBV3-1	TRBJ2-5	CASSRGGPAVIRETQYF
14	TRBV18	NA	CASSPRDRAYEQYF
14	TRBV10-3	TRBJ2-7	CATRTRTDSYEQYF
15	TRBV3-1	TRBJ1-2	CASSQAGRIELGYTF
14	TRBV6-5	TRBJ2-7	CASRITGGAYEQYF
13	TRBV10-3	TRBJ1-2	CAISERGTYGYTF
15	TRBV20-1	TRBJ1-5	CSARDPSFSNQPQHF
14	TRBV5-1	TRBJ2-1	CASSPGGREGEQFF
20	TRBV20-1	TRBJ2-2	CSARDTLLAGGRGRTGELFF
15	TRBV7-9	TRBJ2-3	CASSFPLGGTDTQYF
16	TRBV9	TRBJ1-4	CASSVDRPGPNEKLFF
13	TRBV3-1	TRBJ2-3	CASSQNEEDTQYF
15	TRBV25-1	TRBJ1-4	CASSRREYGGEKLFF
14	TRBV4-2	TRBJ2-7	CASSPGGGGYEQYF
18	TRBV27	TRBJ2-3	CASSLYPGQGGLGDTQYF
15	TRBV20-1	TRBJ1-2	CSASRGTGGEGGYTF
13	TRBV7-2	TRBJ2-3	CASSLGFTDTQYF
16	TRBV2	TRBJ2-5	CASDGGTSSVGETQYF
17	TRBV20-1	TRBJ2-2	CSASEITGISNTGELFF
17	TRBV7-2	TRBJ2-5	CASSLVHAGGGYNEQYF
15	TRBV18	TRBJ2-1	CASSSFGSGGNEQFF
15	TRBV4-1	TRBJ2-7	CASSQEGRGGPEQYF
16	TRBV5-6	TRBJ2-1	CASSLVGQGAINEQFF
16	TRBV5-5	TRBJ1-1	CASTPTTGTVNTEAFF
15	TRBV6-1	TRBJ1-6	CASRGDGEINSPLHF
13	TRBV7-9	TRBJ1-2	CASKGTGAYGYTF
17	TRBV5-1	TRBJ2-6	CASTDGTGDSGANVLTF
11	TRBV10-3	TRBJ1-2	CAISAGNGYTF
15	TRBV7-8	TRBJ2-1	CASSPRLADHNEQFF
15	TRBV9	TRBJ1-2	CASSARGSSDYGYTF
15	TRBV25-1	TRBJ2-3	CASSDTRGSTDTQYF
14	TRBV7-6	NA	CASSLGQGTKTQYF
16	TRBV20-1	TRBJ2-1	CSARSLTGGPYNEQFF
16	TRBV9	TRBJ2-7	CASSVGGQVGSYEQYF
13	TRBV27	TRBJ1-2	CASSFQQGVGYTF
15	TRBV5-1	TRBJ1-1	CASSFDRGRVTEAFF
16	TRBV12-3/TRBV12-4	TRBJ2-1	CASSLTGVGSYNEQFF
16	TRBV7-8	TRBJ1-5	CASSLGNRLGSQPQHF
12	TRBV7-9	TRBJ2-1	CASSFGGTEQFF
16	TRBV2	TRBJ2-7	CASSNRGHTVTYEQYF
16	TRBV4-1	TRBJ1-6	CASSHGTLNYNSPLHF
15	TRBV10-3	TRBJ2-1	CAISPGQGTVNEQFF
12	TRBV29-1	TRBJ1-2	CSVDSGPEGYTF
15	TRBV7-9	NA	CASSPLAGRMETQYF